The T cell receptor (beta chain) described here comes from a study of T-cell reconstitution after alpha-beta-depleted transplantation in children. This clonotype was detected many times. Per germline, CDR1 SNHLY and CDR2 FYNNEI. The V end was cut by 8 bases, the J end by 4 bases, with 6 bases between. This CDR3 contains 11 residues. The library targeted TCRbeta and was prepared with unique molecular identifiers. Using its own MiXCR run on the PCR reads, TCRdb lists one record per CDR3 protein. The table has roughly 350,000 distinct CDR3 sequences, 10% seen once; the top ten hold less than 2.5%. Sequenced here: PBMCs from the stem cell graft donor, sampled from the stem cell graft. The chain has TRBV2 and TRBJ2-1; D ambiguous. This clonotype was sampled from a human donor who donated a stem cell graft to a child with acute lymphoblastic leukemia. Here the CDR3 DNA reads TGTGCCAGCGGCCTATACAATGAGCAGTTCTTC. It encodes CASGLYNEQFF.